Below are 13 T cell receptor beta chains sequenced from a single sample in a study of vaccination and CD4 T cells after COVID-19. No antigen is known for these receptors. Described treatment: roughly 10-day PBMC culture with coronavirus spike peptide pools or control peptides (ViraFEST assay). Researchers collected the unexposed donor's CD4+ T cells before the COVID-19 pandemic (2011-2018). The Oncomine TCR Beta short-read assay was what sequenced the DNA obtained from cultured CD4+ T cells. One entry per CDR3 protein, called by TCRdb with MiXCR from the PCR reads. The repertoire includes several thousand distinct CDR3 sequences, approximately 48% of them detected once, and roughly 24% sits in the top ten. Sequencing was performed on CD4+ T cells from blood, cultured in vitro. The receptors derive from a human donor in good health.

CDR3 nucleotides: TGTGCCAGCAGCTCCTGGACAGGTTTGTCTTATGGCTACACCTTC. It encodes CASSSWTGLSYGYTF. The V and J genes are TRBV5-4 and TRBJ1-2; 7 bases line up with TRBD1. Germline trimming cut 3 bases from V and 5 bases from J; bases unmatched to any gene: 10. The CDR3 loop spans 15 amino acids. The germline V gene encodes CDR1 SGHNT and CDR2 YYREEE (reference sequence).

The chain joins TRBV7-6 to TRBJ2-5; 13 positions agree with TRBD2. CDR3 length: 16 residues. After removal of 4 bases from V and 7 bases from J, the junction contained 9 bases not matched to a gene. CDR1 and CDR2 from the germline V gene are SGHVS and FNYEAQ. The CDR3 nucleotides are TGTGCCAGCAGCTCCAGACTAGCGGGGGGCCGGAGGACCCAGTACTTC. It specifies CASSSRLAGGRRTQYF.

This clonotype was seen only a few times. The J gene is TRBJ1-5, the V gene TRBV24-1; 11 nucleotides agree with TRBD1. This CDR3 region has 21 residues. V shed 0 bases and J 3 bases; nucleotides not matched to a gene: 15. Germline assignment: CDR1 KGHDR and CDR2 SFDVKD. The CDR3 DNA reads TGTGCCACCAGTGATTTGCCAGAACCGGGACAGGGGGTTTGCTCCAATCAGCCCCAGCATTTT. This translates into CATSDLPEPGQGVCSNQPQHF.

V usage is TRBV28 and J usage is TRBJ2-3, with 7 bases that match TRBD2. The CDR3 spans 16 residues. V lost 1 base and J lost 2; bases outside the gene matches: 6. Germline V gives CDR1 MDHEN, CDR2 SYDVKM. CDR3 nucleotide sequence: TGTGCCAGCAGTTTATTAGGACTAGTTTACACAGATACGCAGTATTTT. This translates into CASSLLGLVYTDTQYF.

This clonotype was observed a few times. This rearrangement joins TRBV7-9 to TRBJ1-1, with D unclear. Germline-derived CDR1 and CDR2 are SEHNR and FQNEAQ (reference sequence). This CDR3 is 15 amino acids long. V was cut by 1 base and J by 1 base, with 10 bases left in between. CDR3 sequence reads: CASSLVPIRNTEAFF. The CDR3 region has the DNA TGTGCCAGCAGCTTAGTGCCGATTCGGAACACTGAAGCTTTCTTT.

This chain joins TRBV30 and TRBJ1-2; 8 bases fit TRBD1. The V segment lost 1 base and the J segment 5 bases; nucleotides outside the gene matches: 6. The CDR3 length is 14 residues. Germline V gene data show CDR1 as GTSNPN and CDR2 as SVGIG (reference sequence). DNA of the CDR3: TGTGCCTGGAGTGCGGGGACAGGCTATTATGGCTACACCTTC. This translates into CAWSAGTGYYGYTF.

The chain carries TRBV2 and TRBJ2-5, with 11 bases aligning to TRBD2. V trimming: 0 bases; J trimming: 2 bases; junction bases outside the gene matches: 5. Germline V gene data show CDR1 as SNHLY and CDR2 as FYNNEI. The CDR3 runs to 17 residues. Here the CDR3 DNA reads TGTGCCAGCAGTGAAGCGATACTAGCGGGGGAGCAAGAGACCCAGTACTTC. Amino acid sequence: CASSEAILAGEQETQYF.

This clonotype was detected only a few times. The chain uses TRBV19 and TRBJ1-1, with TRBD1 matching over 9 bases. J was trimmed by 10 bases and V by 3 bases; bases with no gene match: 6. The CDR3 loop spans 13 amino acids. Germline-derived CDR1 and CDR2 are LNHDA and SQIVND (reference sequence). For the CDR3, the DNA is TGTGCCAGTAGTATCGAAGGGACAGGGAGAGCTTTCTTT. This sequence encodes CASSIEGTGRAFF.

This clonotype has a single count. The gene calls are TRBV2 and TRBJ2-1; perhaps TRBD2 as D (5 bases). The CDR3 is 14 residues long. Trimming removed 2 bases at V and 5 bases at J, with 10 bases between. Germline V gives CDR1 SNHLY, CDR2 FYNNEI. The CDR3 spells CASSELRVNNEQFF. The CDR3, as DNA: TGTGCCAGCAGTGAATTGAGGGTGAACAATGAGCAGTTCTTC.

The chain is built from TRBV12-3 or TRBV12-4 and TRBJ1-3; D is unresolved. The V end lost 6 bases, the J end lost 0 bases, and 9 bases lay between the germline ends. The CDR3 contains 14 residues. Written as DNA, the CDR3 is TGTGCCAGCAGCCCGGTGAGCTCTGGAAACACCATATATTTT. This sequence encodes CASSPVSSGNTIYF.

This clonotype was found once. The V and J genes are TRBV27 and TRBJ2-5; the D gene is possibly TRBD1 (7 bases). Germline V CDR1 and CDR2: MNHEY, SMNVEV (reference sequence). The CDR3 contains 15 residues. The V gene lost 2 bases and the J gene lost 5 bases, with 15 bases spanning the gap. In DNA, the CDR3 is TGTGCCAGCAGTTTAGGTTGGAGGGGGCTGGAGACCCAGTACTTC. Its protein product is CASSLGWRGLETQYF.

A remark on this clonotype: The conserved final phenylalanine or tryptophan is absent from the CDR3, which likely points to a read error. CDR3 bases: TGCAGTGCTAATCAGGGGCCAGTTTACAATGAGCAGTTCCTC. Encoded protein: CSANQGPVYNEQFL. The V and J genes are TRBV20-1 and TRBJ2-1, with a tentative D call TRBD1 (6 bases). The CDR3 contains 14 residues. Germline V gives CDR1 DFQATT, CDR2 SNEGSKA (reference sequence). The V end was cut by 4 bases, the J end by 4 bases, with 14 bases between.

The V and J genes are TRBV27 and TRBJ2-4; 8 positions match TRBD2. Germline lookup yields CDR1 MNHEY and CDR2 SMNVEV (reference sequence). V gave up 5 bases and J gave up 0 bases; unmatched junction bases: 12. The CDR3 totals 18 residues. The CDR3 region has the DNA TGTGCCAGCAGTGGGGGACTAGTTGGTGATATAGCCAAAAACATTCAGTACTTC. It encodes CASSGGLVGDIAKNIQYF.